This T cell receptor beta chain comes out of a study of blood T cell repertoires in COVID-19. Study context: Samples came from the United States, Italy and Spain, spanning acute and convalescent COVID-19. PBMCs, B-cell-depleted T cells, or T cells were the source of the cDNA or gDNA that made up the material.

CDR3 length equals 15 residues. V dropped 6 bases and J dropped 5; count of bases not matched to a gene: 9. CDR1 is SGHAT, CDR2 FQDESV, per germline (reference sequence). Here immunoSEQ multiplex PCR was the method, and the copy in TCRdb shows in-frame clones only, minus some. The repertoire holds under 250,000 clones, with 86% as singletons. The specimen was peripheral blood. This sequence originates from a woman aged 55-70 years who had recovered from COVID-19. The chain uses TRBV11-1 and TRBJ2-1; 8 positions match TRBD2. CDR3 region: CASSPWTSPNNEQFF. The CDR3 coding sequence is TGTGCCAGCAGTCCCTGGACTAGCCCGAACAATGAGCAGTTCTTC.